Listed here are 20 T cell receptor beta chains from one sample, sequenced in a study of blood T cell repertoires in COVID-19. TCRdb keeps only in-frame clones here, not all; method: immunoSEQ multiplex PCR. The repertoire holds roughly 120,000 clones, with approximately 81% as singletons. The sample was peripheral blood. These receptors were collected from a man in his fifties or sixties with acute or convalescent COVID-19.

The chain uses TRBV5-1 and TRBJ1-2; TRBD1 matches at 10 bases. The CDR3 runs 14 residues. CDR1 and CDR2 from the germline V gene are SGHRS and YFSETQ. V shed 5 bases and J 8 bases; nucleotides not matched to a gene: 9. Written as DNA, the CDR3 is TGCGCCAGCAGATTCGCCGGGACAGGGGCGGGCTACACCTTC. As protein: CASRFAGTGAGYTF.

V usage is TRBV7-6 and J usage is TRBJ1-3; D ambiguous. Trimming left V 3 bases short and J 3 bases short, with 12 bases between. Germline-derived CDR1 and CDR2 are SGHVS and FNYEAQ. This CDR3 has 15 amino acids. CDR3 sequence (DNA): TGTGCCAGCAGCTTGCGCTCTGGGAGTGGAAACACCATATATTTT. Translation: CASSLRSGSGNTIYF.

This clone appeared a single time. V usage is TRBV19 and J usage is TRBJ2-1; possible D gene TRBD2, 5 bases. The V gene lost 3 bases and the J gene lost 9 bases, with 9 bases spanning the gap. CDR3 length: 12 amino acids. Germline V CDR1 and CDR2: LNHDA, SQIVND (reference sequence). CDR3 nucleotide sequence: TGTGCCAGTAGTATTTCTGGGAGTGAGCAGTTCTTC. Translated: CASSISGSEQFF. The full variable domain, rest sourced from reference TRBV19 and TRBJ2-1, is DGGITQSPKYLFRKEGQNVTLSCEQNLNHDAMYWYRQDPGQGLRLIYYSQIVNDFQKGDIAEGYSVSREKKESFPLTVTSAQKNPTAFYLCASSISGSEQFFGPGTRLTVL.

The chain links TRBV4-2 to TRBJ1-2; D is unclear. Germline assignment: CDR1 LGHNA and CDR2 YNFKEQ. Trimming shortened V by 3 bases and J by 6 bases, and 17 bases separated the two germline ends. The CDR3 contains 15 residues. The chain's CDR3 is CASSHPPERVNGYTF. For the CDR3, the DNA is TGTGCCAGCAGCCACCCCCCAGAGAGGGTTAATGGCTACACCTTC.

This clone was picked up one time. J is TRBJ2-2 and V is TRBV28; possibly TRBD2 for D (6 bases). The CDR3 is 18 residues long. CDR1 is MDHEN, CDR2 SYDVKM, per germline. V dropped 8 bases and J dropped 8 bases, with 30 bases sitting between them. The CDR3 here is CASLPDSSGERVGGELFF. The CDR3 nucleotides read TGTGCCAGCCTCCCCGATAGTAGCGGAGAGAGGGTAGGAGGGGAGCTGTTTTTT.

This clone occurred once. The chain recombines TRBV19 with TRBJ2-6; D is uncertain. The germline CDR1 and CDR2 sequences are LNHDA and SQIVND (reference sequence). The CDR3 sequence is 14 residues long. V dropped 4 bases and J dropped 2 bases, with 6 bases sitting between them. The CDR3 spells CASSRAAGANVLTF. The CDR3 DNA sequence: TGTGCCAGTAGTAGGGCTGCTGGGGCCAACGTCCTGACTTTC.

The rearrangement uses TRBV4-3 and TRBJ1-5, with TRBD1 identical over 9 bases. Trimming removed 4 bases from V and 7 bases from J; junction bases left unmatched: 5. Looked up from germline, CDR1 is LGHNA and CDR2 is YSLEER. The CDR3 spans 14 residues. The CDR3 sequence is CASSLRTGEQPQHF. The CDR3 DNA is TGCGCCAGCAGCCTTCGGACAGGGGAGCAGCCCCAGCATTTT.

J is TRBJ2-1 and V is TRBV6-5; the match to TRBD2 covers 13 bases. The length of the CDR3 is 15 residues. Germline lookup yields CDR1 MNHEY and CDR2 SVGAGI. Unmatched junction bases numbered 7, after V lost 6 bases and J lost 8 bases. CDR3 amino acids: CASSRGLAGVYEQFF. The CDR3 DNA follows: TGTGCCAGCAGCCGCGGACTAGCGGGAGTATATGAGCAGTTCTTC.

The chain carries TRBV5-1 and TRBJ1-1; tentative D call: TRBD1 (5 bases). Germline V lookup: CDR1 SGHRS, CDR2 YFSETQ. CDR3 length: 14 residues. Trimming shortened V by 0 bases and J by 6 bases, and 12 bases separated the two germline ends. The CDR3 loop reads CASSLAEGRSEAFF. The CDR3 DNA is TGCGCCAGCAGCTTGGCGGAGGGGAGATCTGAAGCTTTCTTT.

The chain employs TRBV27 and TRBJ2-3, with D possibly being TRBD1 (6 bases). Germline values: CDR1 MNHEY, CDR2 SMNVEV (reference sequence). The V end lost 3 bases, the J end lost 8 bases, and 21 bases lay between the germline ends. This CDR3 has 16 amino acids. The CDR3 region has the DNA TGTGCCAGCAGTTTCGGGAAGGGCCAGGGGTGGGGTACGCAGTATTTT. This codes for CASSFGKGQGWGTQYF.

This clone came up many times. The chain is built from TRBV20-1 and TRBJ2-7, with TRBD1 identical over 8 bases. V was clipped by 4 bases and J by 5 bases; unmatched bases: 10. The CDR3 has 14 amino acids. Germline V gene data show CDR1 as DFQATT and CDR2 as SNEGSKA (reference sequence). As DNA, the CDR3 is TGCAGTGCTACTGAATTGGACAGGGACCACGAGCAGTACTTC. Translated: CSATELDRDHEQYF.

This rearrangement joins TRBV29-1 to TRBJ2-3; 7 bases map to TRBD2. V dropped 4 bases and J dropped 2; count of bases not matched to a gene: 9. This CDR3 has 15 amino acids. From germline, CDR1 is SQVTM and CDR2 ANQGSEA. The CDR3 region is CSVGGSSGHTDTQYF. In DNA, the CDR3 is TGCAGCGTTGGTGGGTCTAGCGGTCACACAGATACGCAGTATTTT.

The CDR3, as DNA: TGTGCCTGGCAGGGCAGGACTGAAGCTTTCTTT. Its protein is CAWQGRTEAFF. This chain connects TRBV30 to TRBJ1-1; D perhaps matches TRBD1 (5 bases). Germline V gene data show CDR1 as GTSNPN and CDR2 as SVGIG (reference sequence). CDR3 length: 11 residues. The ends were cut back, 5 bases at V and 5 bases at J, with 9 bases in the middle.

This clone was detected only a few times. J is TRBJ2-2 and V is TRBV5-4, with D tentatively TRBD1 (5 bases). V was trimmed by 4 bases and J by 1 base, leaving 11 bases between them. Germline assignment: CDR1 SGHNT and CDR2 YYREEE (reference sequence). The CDR3 is 15 residues long. The CDR3 loop is CASSLYQGNTGELFF. CDR3 bases: TGTGCCAGCAGCCTTTATCAGGGGAACACCGGGGAGCTGTTTTTT.

This clone was seen once. The chain joins TRBV11-2 to TRBJ1-4; D gene uncertain. The CDR3 loop spans 15 amino acids. CDR1 SGHAT and CDR2 FQNNGV come from the germline V gene. V gave up 3 bases and J gave up 3 bases, with 11 bases separating them. The CDR3 protein is CASSFAGNPNEKLFF. The CDR3 DNA is TGTGCCAGCAGCTTTGCGGGGAACCCTAATGAAAAACTGTTTTTT.

This chain uses TRBV13 with TRBJ2-3, with 15 positions matching TRBD2. V shed 4 bases and J 2 bases; nucleotides not matched to a gene: 7. The length of the CDR3 is 18 residues. Germline V CDR1 and CDR2: PRHDT, FYEKMQ (reference sequence). This chain's CDR3 is CASSSGLAGGFPTDTQYF. The CDR3, as DNA: TGTGCCAGCAGCTCCGGACTAGCGGGAGGGTTTCCCACAGATACGCAGTATTTT.

The chain combines TRBV28 with TRBJ1-5, with D possibly being TRBD1 (5 bases). CDR3 length: 13 amino acids. The ends were cut back, 11 bases at V and 2 bases at J, with 13 bases in the middle. The germline V gene has CDR1 MDHEN and CDR2 SYDVKM. The CDR3 DNA sequence: TGTGCCGCGCGCGGGGGTCGCAATCAGCCCCAGCATTTT. Translated: CAARGGRNQPQHF.

This chain connects TRBV7-2 to TRBJ2-6, with a tentative D call TRBD1 (6 bases). CDR1 is SGHTA and CDR2 is FQGNSA in the germline V gene. The ends were cut back, 8 bases at V and 0 bases at J, with 11 bases in the middle. CDR3 length: 15 amino acids. The CDR3 coding sequence is TGTGCCAGCCTACAGGGACACTCTGGGGCCAACGTCCTGACTTTC. Residues: CASLQGHSGANVLTF.

As for this clone: Other DNA sequences from this sample encode an identical CDR3 as well. The rearrangement joins TRBV7-2 to TRBJ2-7, with a weak D call TRBD1 (5 bases). This CDR3 spans 13 amino acids. Germline CDR1 reads SGHTA; CDR2 reads FQGNSA. Trimming removed 5 bases from V and 2 bases from J, with 10 bases in between. The CDR3 DNA sequence: TGTGCCAGCAGCCCAACAGGCCCCTACGAGCAGTACTTC. It translates to CASSPTGPYEQYF.

The chain joins TRBV20-1 to TRBJ2-5; TRBD1 matches at 7 bases. Germline V CDR1 and CDR2: DFQATT, SNEGSKA (reference sequence). The CDR3 contains 14 residues. V lost 3 bases and J lost 5; bases outside the gene matches: 9. The CDR3 loop reads CSASRQGVLETQYF. CDR3 nucleotide sequence: TGCAGTGCTAGTAGGCAGGGGGTATTGGAGACCCAGTACTTC.